This T cell receptor beta chain was sequenced for a study of OX40 agonist ivuxolimab in advanced cancers. Some clones are missing from TCRdb's copy, which holds only in-frame ones; the method was immunoSEQ multiplex PCR. This table holds 100,000 or so clones, around 85% found once. Germline CDR1 MDHEN, CDR2 SYDVKM. V lost 6 bases and J lost 2, with 11 bases in between. The CDR3 length is 14 residues. Sequences were derived from CD4+ or CD8+ T cells sorted from blood, sampled in a trial of the OX40 agonist ivuxolimab. The chain joins TRBV28 to TRBJ1-3, with D maybe TRBD1 (6 bases). This TCR came from an adult with an advanced solid tumor such as melanoma, head and neck, liver or kidney cancer. CDR3 amino acids: CASRLQGPGNTIYF. Written as DNA, the CDR3 is TGTGCCAGCAGATTACAGGGACCTGGAAACACCATATATTTT.